This record concerns one T cell receptor beta chain sequence. The entry originates in a study of blood T cell repertoires in COVID-19. Study-wide context: Acute and convalescent COVID-19 samples came from the United States, Italy and Spain.

This CDR3 is 15 amino acids long. Germline values: CDR1 MDHEN, CDR2 SYDVKM. After removal of 6 bases from V and 8 bases from J, the junction contained 15 bases not matched to a gene. Only in-frame clones appear in the TCRdb table, and some are missing; sequencing was by immunoSEQ multiplex PCR. The sample records approximately 30,000 clones, 80% to 90% being singletons. This receptor was taken from a human donor in a cohort sampled during active COVID-19. Sample: peripheral blood. This chain connects TRBV28 to TRBJ1-2; 7 bases fit TRBD1. The CDR3 region is CASSPAPTGVRGYTF. CDR3 sequence (DNA): TGTGCCAGCAGCCCCGCCCCTACAGGGGTCCGCGGCTACACCTTC.